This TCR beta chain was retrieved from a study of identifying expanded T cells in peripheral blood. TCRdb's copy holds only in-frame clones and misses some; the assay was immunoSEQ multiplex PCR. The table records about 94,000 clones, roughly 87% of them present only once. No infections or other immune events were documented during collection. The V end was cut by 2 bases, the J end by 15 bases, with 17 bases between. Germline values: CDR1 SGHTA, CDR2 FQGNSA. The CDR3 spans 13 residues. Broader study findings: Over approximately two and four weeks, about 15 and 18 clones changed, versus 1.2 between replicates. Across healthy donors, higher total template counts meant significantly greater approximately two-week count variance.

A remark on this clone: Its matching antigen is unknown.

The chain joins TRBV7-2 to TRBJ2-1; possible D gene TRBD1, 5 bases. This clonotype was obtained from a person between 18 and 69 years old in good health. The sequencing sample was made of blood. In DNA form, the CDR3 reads TGTGCCAGCAGCTTACAGTTCAGGGATGAACTGTTCTTC. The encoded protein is CASSLQFRDELFF.